This T cell receptor beta chain was sequenced for a study of T cells in Graves' hyperthyroidism and ophthalmopathy. It was RNA transcripts that yielded the amplified TCR beta CDR3 regions. Carried out on the TCR CDR3, a first-round RT-PCR used the HTBI primer set. MiXCR, applied by TCRdb to the multiplex PCR reads, yields one record per CDR3 protein. The sample consists of 600,000 to 650,000 distinct CDR3 sequences, roughly 20% of them appearing once. Duration under 3 months, a NOSPECS grade of at least 4, and a Clinical Activity Score of at least 3 characterized the ophthalmopathy patients. Comment on this clonotype: Its target is unknown. This sequence may be a read error, since a much larger clone differs from it by one base.

Study observations and caveats: Most thyroid clonotypes that were expanded above 0.001 also turned up in blood.

Germline CDR1 is MDHEN and CDR2 is SYDVKM. The CDR3 totals 11 residues. This sequence was found in a man aged 30 to 45 with Graves' ophthalmopathy. V gene TRBV28 combines with J gene TRBJ1-2; D is ambiguous. The sequencing sample was made of blood. The chain's CDR3 is CASGFGVGYTF. The CDR3 region has the DNA TGTGCCAGCGGTTTCGGGGTTGGCTACACCTTC.